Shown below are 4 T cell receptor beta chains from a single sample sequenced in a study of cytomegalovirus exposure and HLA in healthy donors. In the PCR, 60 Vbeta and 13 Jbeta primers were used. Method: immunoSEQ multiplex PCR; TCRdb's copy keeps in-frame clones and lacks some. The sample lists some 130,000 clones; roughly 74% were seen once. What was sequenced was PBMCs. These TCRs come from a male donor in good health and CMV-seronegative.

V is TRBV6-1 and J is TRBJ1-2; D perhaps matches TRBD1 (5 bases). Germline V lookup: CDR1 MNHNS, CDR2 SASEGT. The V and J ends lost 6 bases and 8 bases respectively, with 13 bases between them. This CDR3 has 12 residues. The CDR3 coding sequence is TGTGCCAGCAGGGCGGGGGGGTCCGGCTACACCTTC. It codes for CASRAGGSGYTF.

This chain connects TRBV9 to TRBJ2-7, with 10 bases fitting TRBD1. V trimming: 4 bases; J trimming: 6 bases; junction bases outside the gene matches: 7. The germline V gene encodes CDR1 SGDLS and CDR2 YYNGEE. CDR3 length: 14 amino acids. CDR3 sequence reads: CASSQGTGVGEQYF. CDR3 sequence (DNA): TGTGCCAGCAGCCAAGGGACAGGGGTCGGCGAGCAGTACTTC.

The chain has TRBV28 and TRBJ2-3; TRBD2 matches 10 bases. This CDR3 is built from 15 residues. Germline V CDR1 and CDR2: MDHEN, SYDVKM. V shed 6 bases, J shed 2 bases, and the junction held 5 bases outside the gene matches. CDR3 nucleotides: TGTGCCAGCAGCCGGACTAGCGGAATCACAGATACGCAGTATTTT. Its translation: CASSRTSGITDTQYF.

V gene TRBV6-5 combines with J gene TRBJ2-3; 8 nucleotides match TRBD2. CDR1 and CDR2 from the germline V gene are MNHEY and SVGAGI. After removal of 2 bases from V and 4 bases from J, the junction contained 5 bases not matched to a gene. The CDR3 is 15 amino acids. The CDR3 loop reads CASSYTGGGPDTQYF. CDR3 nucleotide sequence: TGTGCCAGCAGTTACACGGGGGGGGGTCCAGATACGCAGTATTTT.